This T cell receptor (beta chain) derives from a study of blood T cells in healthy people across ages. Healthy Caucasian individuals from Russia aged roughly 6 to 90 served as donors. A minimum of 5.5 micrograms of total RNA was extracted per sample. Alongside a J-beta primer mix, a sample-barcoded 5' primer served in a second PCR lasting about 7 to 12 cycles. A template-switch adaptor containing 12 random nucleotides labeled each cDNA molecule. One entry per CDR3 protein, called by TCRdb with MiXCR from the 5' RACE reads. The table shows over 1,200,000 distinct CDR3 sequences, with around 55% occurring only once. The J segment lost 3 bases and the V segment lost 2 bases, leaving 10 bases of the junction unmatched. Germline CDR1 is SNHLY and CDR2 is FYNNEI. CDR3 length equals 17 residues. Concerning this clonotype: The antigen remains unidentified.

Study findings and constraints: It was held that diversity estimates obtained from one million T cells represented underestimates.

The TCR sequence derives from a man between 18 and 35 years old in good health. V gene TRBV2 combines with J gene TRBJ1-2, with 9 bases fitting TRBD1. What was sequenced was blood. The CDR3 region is CASSEKGQGTIDYGYTF. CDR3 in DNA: TGTGCCAGCAGTGAAAAGGGACAGGGCACCATCGACTATGGCTACACCTTC. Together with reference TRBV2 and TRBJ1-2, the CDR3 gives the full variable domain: EPEVTQTPSHQVTQMGQEVILRCVPISNHLYFYWYRQILGQKVEFLVSFYNNEISEKSEIFDDQFSVERPDGSNFTLKIRSTKLEDSAMYFCASSEKGQGTIDYGYTFGSGTRLTVV.